One T cell receptor beta chain is described in this entry. Its antigen remains unidentified. This sample was included in a study of prognosis after radiotherapy for stage I lung cancer. The study, taken as a whole, reports: Following stereotactic body radiation therapy, unique TCR clone counts fell, with a median of roughly 9,300 versus 7,200.

Multiplex PCR in two rounds served to amplify TCR beta CDR3 from genomic DNA. Amplification in first-round PCR relied on primers specific to each TRBV and TRBJ gene. TCRdb fed the multiplex PCR reads into MiXCR, producing one record per CDR3 protein. Here the sample spans about 14,000 distinct CDR3 sequences, 50% to 65% being singletons. Sample: PBMCs, taken before or after stereotactic body radiation therapy (not recorded which). The clonotype was recovered from a donor aged 50 or older with non-small cell lung cancer.

The CDR3 DNA is TGTGCCAGCAGCTTATACGGACATGCTGCAACAGATACGCAGTATTTT. Amino acids: CASSLYGHAATDTQYF. The chain joins TRBV7-2 to TRBJ2-3; a possible D gene is TRBD1 (5 bases). CDR1 and CDR2 (germline): SGHTA, FQGNSA. Trimming took 2 bases from V and 3 from J, leaving 15 bases between them. The CDR3 covers 16 residues.